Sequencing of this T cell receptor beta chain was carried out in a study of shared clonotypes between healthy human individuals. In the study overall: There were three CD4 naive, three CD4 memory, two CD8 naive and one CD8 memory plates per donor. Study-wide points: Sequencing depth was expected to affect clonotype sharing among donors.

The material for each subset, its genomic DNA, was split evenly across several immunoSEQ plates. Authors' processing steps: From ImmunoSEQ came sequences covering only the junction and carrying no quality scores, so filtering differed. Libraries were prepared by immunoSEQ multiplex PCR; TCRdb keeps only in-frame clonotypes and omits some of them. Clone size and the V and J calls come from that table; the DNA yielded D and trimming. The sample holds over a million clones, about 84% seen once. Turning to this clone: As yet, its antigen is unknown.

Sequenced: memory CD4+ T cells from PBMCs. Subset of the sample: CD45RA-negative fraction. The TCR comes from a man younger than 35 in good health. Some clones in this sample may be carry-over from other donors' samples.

The DNA for the CDR3 is TGTGCCAGCAGCGTAGACGTACAGGGATCCGAGCAGTACTTC. Amino acids: CASSVDVQGSEQYF. V is TRBV9 and J is TRBJ2-7, with D tentatively TRBD1 (6 bases). V lost 0 bases, J lost 6 bases, and 13 bases lay in between. The CDR3 spans 14 residues. Germline V CDR1 and CDR2: SGDLS, YYNGEE. Supplemented by reference TRBV9 and TRBJ2-7, the full variable domain reads DSGVTQTPKHLITATGQRVTLRCSPRSGDLSVYWYQQSLDQGLQFLIQYYNGEERAKGNILERFSAQQFPDLHSELNLSSLELGDSALYFCASSVDVQGSEQYFGPGTRLTVT.